This T cell receptor beta chain came from a study of CD8 T cells in ankylosing spondylitis. Each CDR3 protein is one row after TCRdb ran MiXCR on the 5' RACE reads. The data contain some 130,000 distinct CDR3 sequences, approximately 13% of them seen just once; the ten biggest clones take up just under 3%. Study-wide results and limits: In ankylosing spondylitis blood, a motif of seven or eight highly homologous TCR beta variants appeared characteristic. Reports say disease-linked clones showed up significantly more in matched ankylosing spondylitis synovial fluid. Researchers report that disease-linked clones proved CD8+ and relatively rare in peripheral blood.

The CDR3 contains 15 residues. V lost 2 bases and J lost 4; bases outside the gene matches: 8. Germline CDR1 and CDR2: GTSNPN and SVGIG (reference sequence). On this clonotype: Its antigen is undetermined.

The V call is TRBV30, the J call TRBJ1-3; the match to TRBD1 covers 7 bases. Material for sequencing was blood, either unsorted or a sorted T cell fraction (not recorded which). This clonotype was obtained from a female donor with ankylosing spondylitis or in good health (not recorded which). The CDR3 DNA reads as TGTGCCTGGAGTTATACAGGGGCGTTCGGAAACACCATATATTTT. Protein product: CAWSYTGAFGNTIYF.